These T cell receptor beta chains were read from a single sample in a study of cytomegalovirus exposure and HLA in healthy donors. The protocol was immunoSEQ multiplex PCR, while the TCRdb copy is restricted to in-frame clones and leaves out a portion. Found here are about 130,000 clones, about 93% of them singletons; the top ten hold more than 0.9%. Source material: PBMCs. The receptors derive from a woman aged 18 to 35 in good health and CMV-seronegative. Each CDR3 is given with its conserved first and last residue. The D gene is left open where the match is weak. Not all rows give a size; the values are once, few, many and, for expanded clones, a class.

abundance,v_gene,j_gene,d_gene,CDR3nt,CDR3aa
-,TRBV10-1,TRBJ2-7,TRBD1,TGCGCCAGCAGCCCCGGGACAGGAGCCTACGAGCAGTACTTC,CASSPGTGAYEQYF
-,TRBV5-1,TRBJ2-7,TRBD1,TGCGCCAGCAGCTCGGACGAGGGGGCCCGCGACGAGCAGTACTTC,CASSSDEGARDEQYF
-,TRBV9,TRBJ2-3,TRBD1,TGTGCCAGCAGCGCGCGACAGGGGAGGCCAGATACGCAGTATTTT,CASSARQGRPDTQYF
-,TRBV29-1,TRBJ1-4,-,TGCAGCGTTGATTTCTGGGGGGTCGGGCTTAATGAAAAACTGTTTTTT,CSVDFWGVGLNEKLFF
once,TRBV30,TRBJ2-5,TRBD2,TGTGCCTGGAGCGCGATATCGGGGGGACAAGAGACCCAGTACTTC,CAWSAISGGQETQYF
-,TRBV14,TRBJ2-7,-,TGTGCCAGCAGCCAAGATAGTCTAGCGAGCGAGCAGTACTTC,CASSQDSLASEQYF
-,TRBV30,TRBJ2-3,-,TGTGCCTGGAGTTATACAGGGTCAGATACGCAGTATTTT,CAWSYTGSDTQYF
-,TRBV2,TRBJ2-1,TRBD2,TGTGCCACCGAAATTAGCGGGGGAACGTACAATGAGCAGTTCTTC,CATEISGGTYNEQFF
-,TRBV6-6,TRBJ1-2,TRBD1,TGTGCCAGCAGTTACGGGGACAGGGAATATGGCTACACCTTC,CASSYGDREYGYTF
once,TRBV2,TRBJ2-5,-,TGTGCGGGGGGGCAGGGAGTCCAAGAGACCCAGTACTTC,CAGGQGVQETQYF
once,TRBV2,TRBJ1-1,-,TGTGCCAGCAGGGGAGACGCAAACACTGAAGCTTTCTTT,CASRGDANTEAFF
once,TRBV6-6,TRBJ1-2,-,TGTGCCAGCAGTTACACAGGGCATGGCTACACCTTC,CASSYTGHGYTF
-,TRBV15,TRBJ2-3,TRBD1,TGTGCCACCAGCAAAGGGGGACAGGGAACCGATACGCAGTATTTT,CATSKGGQGTDTQYF
once,TRBV2,TRBJ2-7,-,TGTGCCAGCAGAGGACAGACTAACTCCTACGAGCAGTACTTC,CASRGQTNSYEQYF
-,TRBV7-9,TRBJ2-5,-,TGTGCCAGCAGCTTAGGTTGGGCGAACCAAGAGACCCAGTACTTC,CASSLGWANQETQYF
few,TRBV30,TRBJ2-1,-,TGTGCCTGGAGTTCCCAGACCTACAATGAGCAGTTCTTC,CAWSSQTYNEQFF
-,TRBV2,TRBJ1-5,-,TGTGCCAGCAGTAGGGGGAGCAATCAGCCCCAGCATTTT,CASSRGSNQPQHF
-,TRBV6-1,TRBJ1-1,TRBD1,TGTGCCAGCAGTGTTTTACGGGACAGGGCGATTCGGACTGAAGCTTTCTTT,CASSVLRDRAIRTEAFF
once,TRBV7-9,TRBJ2-1,TRBD2,TGTGCCAGCAGCTCGACTAGCGGGAAGATCTATGAGCAGTTCTTC,CASSSTSGKIYEQFF
-,TRBV7-8,TRBJ1-1,-,TGTGCCAGCAGCTTCCCGGTTTCGCGGAACACTGAAGCTTTCTTT,CASSFPVSRNTEAFF
-,TRBV6-5,TRBJ2-5,TRBD2,TGTGCCAGCAGTTACTCTGGGACTAGCGGTCAAGAGACCCAGTACTTC,CASSYSGTSGQETQYF
-,TRBV30,TRBJ1-2,-,TGTGCCTGGAGTGTACGAGGTGGGAGGGCCTCCTTC,CAWSVRGGRASF
-,TRBV5-5,TRBJ2-7,-,TGTGCCAGCAGCTTGGACCCGCTAATCTACGAGCAGTACTTC,CASSLDPLIYEQYF
-,TRBV27,TRBJ2-3,-,TGTGCCAGCAGTTCCGTAGACAGGCTAACAGATACGCAGTATTTT,CASSSVDRLTDTQYF
-,TRBV29-1,TRBJ1-2,TRBD1,TGCAGCGTTGAAGGGGGCAGGGGGGTGGGAGGCTACACCTTC,CSVEGGRGVGGYTF
-,TRBV2,TRBJ2-7,-,TGTGCCAGCACCCAGGCCTCCCTAAACGAGCAGTACTTC,CASTQASLNEQYF
-,TRBV28,TRBJ2-7,TRBD1,TGTGCCAGCAGTCCGTTAGGGGGCGACGAGCAGTACTTC,CASSPLGGDEQYF
-,TRBV6-1,TRBJ1-6,-,TGTGCCAGCAGTGAACTTCCTCCGGCAGGGAATTCACCCCTCCACTTT,CASSELPPAGNSPLHF
once,TRBV23-1,TRBJ2-7,TRBD1,TGCGCCAGCAGTCCAAGGACAGGCCTAAGACCCCCTTTCTACGAGCAGTACTTC,CASSPRTGLRPPFYEQYF
-,TRBV6-1,TRBJ2-2,TRBD2,TGTGCCAGCAGTGAAGCTAGCGGGGGGTTCACCGGGGAGCTGTTTTTT,CASSEASGGFTGELFF
-,TRBV29-1,TRBJ1-4,TRBD1,TGCAGCGTCGTTCGACAGGGGAATGAAAAACTGTTTTTT,CSVVRQGNEKLFF
-,TRBV27,TRBJ2-7,-,TGTGCCAGCAGTTGGGCGGCAGGAGGTTACTACGAGCAGTACTTC,CASSWAAGGYYEQYF
-,TRBV28,TRBJ1-2,-,TGTGCCAGCAGTTTATCCGGGACGGGAGGCAGGGACGGCTACACCTTC,CASSLSGTGGRDGYTF
-,TRBV6-5,TRBJ2-1,TRBD1,TGTGCCAGCAGTTCACCGGGACAGGGGGCGTTCAATGAGCAGTTCTTC,CASSSPGQGAFNEQFF
-,TRBV30,TRBJ2-1,-,TGTGCCTGGAGTACGGGGGTTACAATCCAGCAGTTCTTC,CAWSTGVTIQQFF
-,TRBV7-3,TRBJ2-5,-,TGTGCCAGCAGCTTAGACAGTCAAGAGACCCAGTACTTC,CASSLDSQETQYF
-,TRBV5-5,TRBJ2-5,-,TGTGCCAGCAGACCACCAACCATGCGGGTCGGAGAGACCCAGTACTTC,CASRPPTMRVGETQYF
-,TRBV10-2,TRBJ2-1,-,TGCGCCGTAATAAGACAGGCGTGGGACAATGAGCAGTTCTTC,CAVIRQAWDNEQFF
-,TRBV5-1,TRBJ2-1,-,TGCGCCAGCAGCTTAGGACTAACTGCATACAATGAGCAGTTCTTC,CASSLGLTAYNEQFF
once,TRBV28,TRBJ2-7,-,TGTGCCAGCATTTCGTCTCGGGACTGGGGATACGAGCAGTACTTC,CASISSRDWGYEQYF